This T cell receptor beta chain derives from a study of T cells in Graves' hyperthyroidism and ophthalmopathy. RNA transcripts yielded amplified TCR beta CDR3 regions. TCR CDR3 underwent first-round RT-PCR with the HTBI primer set. TCRdb re-derived calls from the multiplex PCR reads in MiXCR, one entry per CDR3 protein. Of over 350,000 distinct CDR3 sequences listed, roughly 18% are singletons. At least 3 on the Clinical Activity Score was recorded for ophthalmopathy patients, who also had NOSPECS grade at least 4 and duration under 3 months. Using around 10 ml of fresh peripheral blood, PBMCs were prepared. This clonotype was found many times. The V gene's germline CDR1 is SGHTS and CDR2 YDEGEE. Trimming took 7 bases from V and 0 from J; bases not matched to a gene: 10. This CDR3 contains 15 residues.

The sample comprised blood. This sequence was found in a man in his late teens or twenties with Graves' ophthalmopathy. The chain recombines TRBV5-8 with TRBJ2-7, with TRBD2 identical over 7 bases. CDR3: CASAYFASGSYEQYF. The CDR3 DNA is TGTGCCAGCGCCTACTTTGCTAGCGGCTCCTACGAGCAGTACTTC.